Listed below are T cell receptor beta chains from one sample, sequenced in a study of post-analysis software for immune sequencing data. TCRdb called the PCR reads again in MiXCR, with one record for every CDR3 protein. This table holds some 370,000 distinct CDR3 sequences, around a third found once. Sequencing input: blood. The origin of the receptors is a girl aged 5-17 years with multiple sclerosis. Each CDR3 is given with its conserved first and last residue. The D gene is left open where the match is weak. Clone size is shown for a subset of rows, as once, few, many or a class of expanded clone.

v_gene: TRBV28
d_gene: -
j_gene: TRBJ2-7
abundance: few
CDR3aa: CASSTRLERYF
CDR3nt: TGTGCCAGCAGTACCCGACTAGAACGGTACTTC

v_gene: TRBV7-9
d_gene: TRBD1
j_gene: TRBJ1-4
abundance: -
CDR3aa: CASSLPGQGEKLFF
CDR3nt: TGTGCCAGCAGCTTGCCGGGACAGGGAGAAAAACTGTTTTTT

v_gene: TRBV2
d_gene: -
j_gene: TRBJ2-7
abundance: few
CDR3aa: CASSEEFKSSYEQYF
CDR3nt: TGTGCCAGCAGTGAAGAGTTTAAGAGCTCCTACGAGCAGTACTTC

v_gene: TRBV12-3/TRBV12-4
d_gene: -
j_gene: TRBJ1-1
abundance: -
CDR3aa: CASSFMSPTEAFF
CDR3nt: TGTGCCAGCAGTTTCATGAGCCCCACTGAAGCTTTCTTT

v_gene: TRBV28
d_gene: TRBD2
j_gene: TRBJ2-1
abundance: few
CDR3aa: CASSTRLAGVQFF
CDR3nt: TGTGCCAGCAGTACCAGACTAGCGGGGGTGCAGTTCTTC

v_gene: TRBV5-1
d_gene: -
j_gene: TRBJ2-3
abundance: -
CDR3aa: CASSPVGGINTQYF
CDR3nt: TGCGCCAGCAGCCCCGTGGGGGGTATCAATACGCAGTATTTT

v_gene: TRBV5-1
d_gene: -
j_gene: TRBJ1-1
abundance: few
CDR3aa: CASSRGVRTEAFF
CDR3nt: TGCGCCAGCAGCCGGGGAGTCAGGACTGAAGCTTTCTTT

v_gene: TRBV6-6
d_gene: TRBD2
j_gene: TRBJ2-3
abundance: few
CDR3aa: CASTYREWEGSTDTQYF
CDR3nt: TGTGCCAGCACCTATCGGGAATGGGAGGGTAGCACAGATACGCAGTATTTT

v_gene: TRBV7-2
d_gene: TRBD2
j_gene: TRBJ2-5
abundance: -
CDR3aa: CASSRLAGVQETQYF
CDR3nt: TGTGCCAGCAGTCGACTAGCGGGGGTACAAGAGACCCAGTACTTC

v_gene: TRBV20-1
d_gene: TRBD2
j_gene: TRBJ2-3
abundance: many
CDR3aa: CSAPWTSGGDTQYF
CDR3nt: TGCAGTGCTCCCTGGACTAGCGGGGGTGATACGCAGTATTTT

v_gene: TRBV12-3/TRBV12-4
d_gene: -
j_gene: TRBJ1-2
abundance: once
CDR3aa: CASSFGAQDVYGYTF
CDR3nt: TGTGCCAGCAGTTTTGGGGCTCAGGACGTCTATGGCTACACCTTC

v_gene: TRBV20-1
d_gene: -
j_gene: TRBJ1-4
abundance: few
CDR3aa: CSARAVGGANEKLFF
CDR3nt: TGCAGTGCTAGAGCCGTGGGGGGGGCTAATGAAAAACTGTTTTTT

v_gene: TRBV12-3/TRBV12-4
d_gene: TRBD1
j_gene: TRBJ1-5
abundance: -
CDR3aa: CASREAGGISNQPQHF
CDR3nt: TGTGCCAGCAGAGAAGCAGGGGGCATAAGCAATCAGCCCCAGCATTTT

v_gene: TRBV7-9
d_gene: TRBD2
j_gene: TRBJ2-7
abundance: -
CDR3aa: CASSLGTSGERLEQYF
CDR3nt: TGTGCCAGCAGCTTGGGGACTAGCGGGGAACGACTCGAGCAGTACTTC

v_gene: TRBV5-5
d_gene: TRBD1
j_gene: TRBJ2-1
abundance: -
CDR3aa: CASSEGQGRSYNEQFF
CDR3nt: TGTGCCAGCAGCGAGGGACAGGGGAGGTCCTACAATGAGCAGTTCTTC

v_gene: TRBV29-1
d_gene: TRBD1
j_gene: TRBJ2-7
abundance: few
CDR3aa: CSATGQGRVQYF
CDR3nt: TGCAGCGCCACGGGACAGGGGCGCGTGCAGTACTTC